The entry that follows covers one TCR beta chain sequence. One end of the junction varies from germline; a read error may be responsible. These data are taken from a study of early T cells in non-severe SARS-CoV-2 infection. MiXCR, applied by TCRdb to the 5' RACE reads, yields one record per CDR3 protein. The table has about 79,000 distinct CDR3 sequences, about 11% seen once. The CDR3 length is 11 residues. CDR1 and CDR2 from the germline V gene are SEHNR and FQNEAQ (reference sequence). The chain is built from TRBV7-9 and TRBJ2-3; tentatively, D is TRBD1 (5 bases). The sample consisted of whole blood. The receptor was derived from an adult who was a healthcare worker with PCR-confirmed SARS-CoV-2 infection or an uninfected control (not recorded which). Written as DNA, the CDR3 is TGTGCCAGCAGCTTAGGACAGCTCAGAACTTTT. Its translation: CASSLGQLRTF.